This T cell receptor (beta chain) is from a study of CD8+CD57+ T cells in acquired aplastic anemia. Study-level information: DNA per sorted CD4+ or CD8+ sample ranged roughly 0.19 to 30 ug, averaging around 3.2 ug. Healthy-donor CD4+ cells averaged around 10 million reads.

Study-level results: Researchers report that fewer than 30 CD8+ CDR3 sequences appeared in both patients and controls. In CD8+ cells, Simpson's diversity showed no significant difference between patients and controls.

Both TCR beta VDJ combination and CDR3 sequence profiling were carried out. Genomic DNA was the template for this profiling. TCRdb analysed the reads with MiXCR anew, one entry per CDR3 protein. The table has about 220,000 distinct CDR3 sequences, approximately 35% seen once. The CDR3 runs to 14 residues. Germline assignment: CDR1 SNHLY and CDR2 FYNNEI. V lost 6 bases and J lost 5; bases outside the gene matches: 4. Turning to this clonotype: The antigen is undetermined.

The specimen was sorted CD4+, CD8+, or CD8+CD57+ T cells (not recorded which) from PBMCs. The sequence derives from a human donor in good health, serving as a control. V usage is TRBV2 and J usage is TRBJ1-2, with 12 nucleotides matching TRBD1. The CDR3 DNA is TGTGCCAGCAGAGGGACAGGGGGCGGATATGGCTACACCTTC. Protein: CASRGTGGGYGYTF.